These 11 T cell receptor beta chains came from one sample sequenced in a study of metastatic and nonmetastatic thyroid tumors. TCRdb re-clonotyped the PCR reads via MiXCR. The data contain some 84,000 clones, roughly 8.6% of them singletons. Thyroid surgery took place with no prior treatment in any patient. Sequenced input: blood. The receptors come from a female donor with papillary thyroid cancer or a benign thyroid nodule (not recorded which). Some clones in this sample may be carry-over from other donors' samples.

This clone was counted ten times or more. The chain has TRBV6-5 and TRBJ2-3; TRBD2 agrees at 9 bases. Germline V lookup: CDR1 MNHEY, CDR2 SVGAGI. This CDR3 has 16 amino acids. With 0 bases clipped from V and 3 bases from J, the junction kept 4 bases outside the gene matches. CDR3 bases: TGTGCCAGCAGTTACTCCGCTAGCGGGGAAACAGATACGCAGTATTTT. This gives the protein CASSYSASGETDTQYF.

This clone was found a few times. The chain recombines TRBV6-1 with TRBJ1-3; the D gene is possibly TRBD1 (5 bases). This CDR3 has 14 amino acids. With 6 bases removed from V and 4 bases from J, the gap between germline ends came to 13 bases. Looked up from germline, CDR1 is MNHNS and CDR2 is SASEGT. The CDR3 loop is CASSRDVGGNTIYF. The CDR3 nucleotides are TGTGCCAGCAGCCGGGACGTCGGCGGAAACACCATATATTTT.

This clone has at least ten counts. This chain joins TRBV13 and TRBJ2-7; 11 positions agree with TRBD1. This CDR3 is 14 amino acids long. V gave up 8 bases and J gave up 5 bases; unmatched junction bases: 8. CDR1 is PRHDT and CDR2 is FYEKMQ in the germline V gene (reference sequence). The CDR3 DNA is TGTGCCAGCCAGTCCGGGACAGGGGGACACGAGCAGTACTTC. Translation gives CASQSGTGGHEQYF.

This clone was counted at least ten times. The chain uses TRBV6-1 and TRBJ2-2, with 8 bases that match TRBD1. After removal of 5 bases from V and 3 bases from J, the junction contained 5 bases not matched to a gene. Germline lookup yields CDR1 MNHNS and CDR2 SASEGT. The CDR3 covers 15 residues. CDR3 coding DNA: TGTGCCAGCAGTTCTGGACAGGGATACACCGGGGAGCTGTTTTTT. It encodes CASSSGQGYTGELFF.

This clone was seen ten or more times. The CDR3 reads CSAFRANTEAFF. The CDR3 DNA reads TGCAGTGCTTTTCGGGCGAACACTGAAGCTTTCTTT. The V and J genes are TRBV20-1 and TRBJ1-1; D ambiguous. This CDR3 contains 12 residues. Germline V lookup: CDR1 DFQATT, CDR2 SNEGSKA (reference sequence). Trimming pared 5 bases from V and 1 base from J, leaving 8 bases between.

This clone was observed many times. The rearrangement links TRBV12-3 or TRBV12-4 to TRBJ2-2, with D perhaps given as TRBD1 or TRBD2 (5 bases each). The V and J ends lost 5 bases and 4 bases respectively, with 14 bases between them. CDR3 length: 15 amino acids. The CDR3 coding sequence is TGTGCCAGCAGTCCGGGACGGACGCTCACCGGGGAGCTGTTTTTT. Protein product: CASSPGRTLTGELFF.

The rearrangement uses TRBV7-2 and TRBJ2-5; 7 bases are a match to TRBD2. Trimming cost V 5 bases and J 4 bases; bases outside gene matches: 25. Germline V gives CDR1 SGHTA, CDR2 FQGNSA. The CDR3 contains 20 residues. The CDR3 DNA sequence: TGTGCCAGCAGCGAGCGAGGAGGCGGGGGTCTCCTACGGTCGCGAGAGACCCAGTACTTC. It encodes CASSERGGGGLLRSRETQYF.

This clone was counted a few times. V and J are TRBV24-1 and TRBJ1-5; D is undetermined. V was shortened by 4 bases and J by 5 bases, with 20 bases between the two germline ends. This CDR3 spans 17 amino acids. The germline gives CDR1 KGHDR, CDR2 SFDVKD. CDR3 nucleotide sequence: TGTGCCACCAGTGACCATTGGGCCCCTCTCGGGGATCAGCCCCAGCATTTT. Amino acids: CATSDHWAPLGDQPQHF.

A note on this clone: A clone one base away is much larger, so this may be a read error. V usage is TRBV7-9 and J usage is TRBJ1-4; 8 bases map to TRBD1. Germline trimming cut 5 bases from V and 7 bases from J; bases unmatched to any gene: 6. The CDR3 is made up of 14 amino acids. Germline CDR1 SEHNR, CDR2 FQNEAQ (reference sequence). CDR3 DNA sequence: TGTGCCAGCAGCCCGACAGGGGTGATTGAAAAACTGTTTTTT. This encodes CASSPTGVIEKLFF.

This clone was recorded many times. The CDR3 DNA reads as TGTGCCAGCAGTACCGAGATACTAGCGGGGGGGCACACAGATACGCAGTATTTT. It codes for CASSTEILAGGHTDTQYF. The chain recombines TRBV6-5 with TRBJ2-3; 13 bases are a match to TRBD2. The germline CDR1 and CDR2 sequences are MNHEY and SVGAGI. The CDR3 is 18 amino acids. With V trimmed by 5 bases and J by 2 bases, 10 bases remained unmatched.

The V call is TRBV6-2 or TRBV6-3, the J call TRBJ2-5, with TRBD2 identical over 13 bases. J was trimmed by 5 bases and V by 5 bases; bases with no gene match: 8. CDR1 and CDR2 (germline): MNHEY, SVGEGT. This CDR3 has 16 residues. The chain's CDR3 is CASSPSGTSGEETQYF. In DNA form, the CDR3 reads TGTGCCAGCAGTCCCTCCGGGACTAGCGGGGAGGAGACCCAGTACTTC.